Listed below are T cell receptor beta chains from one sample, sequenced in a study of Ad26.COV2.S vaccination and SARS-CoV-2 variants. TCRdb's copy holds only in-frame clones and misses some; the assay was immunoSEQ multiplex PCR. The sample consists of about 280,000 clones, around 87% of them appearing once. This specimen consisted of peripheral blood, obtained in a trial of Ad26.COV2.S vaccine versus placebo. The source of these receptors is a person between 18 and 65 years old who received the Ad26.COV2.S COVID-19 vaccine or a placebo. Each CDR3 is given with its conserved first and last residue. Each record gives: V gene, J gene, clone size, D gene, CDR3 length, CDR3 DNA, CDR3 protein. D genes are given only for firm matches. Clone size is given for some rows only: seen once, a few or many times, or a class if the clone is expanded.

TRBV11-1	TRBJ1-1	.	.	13	TGTGCCAGCAGAATGATCAGAAACACTGAAGCTTTCTTT	CASRMIRNTEAFF
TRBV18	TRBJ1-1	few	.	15	TGTGCCAGCTCCCCAATCCAAGGACGTAACACTGAAGCTTTCTTT	CASSPIQGRNTEAFF
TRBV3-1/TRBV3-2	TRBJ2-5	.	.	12	TGTGCCAGCAGCCAAGAGGTTGAGACCCAGTACTTC	CASSQEVETQYF
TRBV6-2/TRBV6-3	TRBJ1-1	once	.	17	TGTGCCAGCAGTTACCGCGGGAATACGGCCATGAACACTGAAGCTTTCTTT	CASSYRGNTAMNTEAFF
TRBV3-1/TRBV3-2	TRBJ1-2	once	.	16	TGTGCCAGCAGCCAATTAAGGGCCGATTTTGGGTATGGCTACACCTTC	CASSQLRADFGYGYTF
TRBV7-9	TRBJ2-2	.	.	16	TGTGCCAGCAGGTCCTGGTACTACTTGAACACCGGGGAGCTGTTTTTT	CASRSWYYLNTGELFF
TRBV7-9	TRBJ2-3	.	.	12	TGTGCCAGCAGCCTAGGCACAGATACGCAGTATTTT	CASSLGTDTQYF
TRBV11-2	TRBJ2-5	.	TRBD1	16	TGTGCCAGCAGCCTGGGCCGGACAGGGAGCATGGAGACCCAGTACTTC	CASSLGRTGSMETQYF
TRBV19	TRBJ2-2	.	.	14	TGTGCCAGTACAATAGAGGGTTGGACCGGGGAGCTGTTTTTT	CASTIEGWTGELFF
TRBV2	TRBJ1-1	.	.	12	TGTGCCAGCAGTGAACTGAGTATTCGGGCTTTCTTT	CASSELSIRAFF
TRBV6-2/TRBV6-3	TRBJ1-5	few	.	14	TGTGCCAGCAGTTACGGCAGGACGTCCGAACCCCAGCATTTT	CASSYGRTSEPQHF
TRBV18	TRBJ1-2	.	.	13	TGTGCCAGCTCCACGGACAGCCCCTATGGCTACACCTTC	CASSTDSPYGYTF
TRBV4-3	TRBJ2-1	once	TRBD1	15	TGCGCCAGCAGCCGGACTGGACAGGGGGTTAGTGAGCAGTTCTTC	CASSRTGQGVSEQFF
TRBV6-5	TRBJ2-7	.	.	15	TGTGCCAGCAGTTACACTGGGGGGACGAACCACGAGCAGTACTTC	CASSYTGGTNHEQYF
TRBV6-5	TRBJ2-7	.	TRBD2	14	TGTGCCAGCACTGGGACTAGCGGTGCCTGGGAGCAGTACTTC	CASTGTSGAWEQYF
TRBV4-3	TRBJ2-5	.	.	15	TGCGCCAGCAGCCGAGACCCACTAGGTGTGGAGACCCAGTACTTC	CASSRDPLGVETQYF
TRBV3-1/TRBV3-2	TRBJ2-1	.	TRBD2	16	TGTGCCAGCAGCCAAGAATCGGGGGGAACCAACAATGAGCAGTTCTTC	CASSQESGGTNNEQFF